This T cell receptor (beta chain) is from a study of Graves' ophthalmopathy and Graves' hyperthyroidism. To note about this clonotype: Its antigen is not identified.

Patients were diagnosed from clinical symptoms, serum thyroxine, TRAb, thyroid ultrasound and orbital computed tomography. Using RNA transcripts, the TCR beta CDR3 regions were amplified. Scientists carried out first-round RT-PCR using HTBI primers and then a second-round multiplex PCR. MiXCR, applied by TCRdb to the multiplex PCR reads, yields one record per CDR3 protein. The sample contains hundreds of thousands of distinct CDR3 sequences, 40% of which appear only once. Overall study findings and caveats: The study's model predicted ophthalmopathy progression at about 64% sensitivity and about 72% specificity. Most expanded clonotypes from thyroid (those above 0.001 frequency) were also found in blood.

Sequences were obtained from peripheral blood. The origin of this receptor is an adult man with Graves' ophthalmopathy.

The CDR3 is CASSWGQGNTGELFF. The DNA of the CDR3 is TGTGCCAGCAGTTGGGGACAGGGGAACACCGGGGAGCTGTTTTTT. The chain carries TRBV12-3 or TRBV12-4 and TRBJ2-2, with 9 bases matching TRBD1. J gave up 1 base and V 4 bases, and 1 base lay outside the gene matches. The CDR3 sequence is 15 residues long.